These 6 T cell receptor beta chains came from one sample sequenced in a study of identical twins. TCRdb analysed the 5' RACE reads with MiXCR anew, one entry per CDR3 protein. The data contain around 490,000 distinct CDR3 sequences, approximately 14% of them singletons. This same sample was also part of a study on yellow fever vaccine responses in identical twins.

The sample consisted of CD4+ T cells sorted from blood. The receptor source for this set is a young woman in good health.

This clonotype was seen more than once but under ten times. The chain recombines TRBV15 with TRBJ1-2; D is ambiguous. The CDR3 contains 14 residues. With 0 bases removed from V and 0 bases from J, the gap between germline ends came to 5 bases. CDR1 is LNHNV, CDR2 YYDKDF, per germline (reference sequence). In DNA, the CDR3 is TGTGCCACCAGCAGAGATCTCACTAACTATGGCTACACCTTC. This codes for CATSRDLTNYGYTF.

The CDR3 reads CASSPRFSYEQYF. The CDR3 bases are TGTGCCAGCAGCCCCAGGTTCTCCTACGAGCAGTACTTC. The V call is TRBV11-1, the J call TRBJ2-7, with D uncertain. This CDR3 is 13 amino acids long. V lost 5 bases and J lost 0, with 8 bases in between. Looked up from germline, CDR1 is SGHAT and CDR2 is FQDESV (reference sequence).

Ten or more counts support this clonotype. This sequence joins TRBV5-1 and TRBJ2-2; 7 nucleotides align to TRBD1. The CDR3 contains 16 residues. Per the germline V gene, CDR1 is SGHRS and CDR2 is YFSETQ. V shed 6 bases and J 1 base; nucleotides not matched to a gene: 9. The CDR3 nucleotides are TGCGCCAGCACCCCGGTAGGGGGCCGGAACACCGGGGAGCTGTTTTTT. The encoded protein is CASTPVGGRNTGELFF. Filled out from reference TRBV5-1 and TRBJ2-2, the complete variable domain reads KAGVTQTPRYLIKTRGQQVTLSCSPISGHRSVSWYQQTPGQGLQFLFEYFSETQRNKGNFPGRFSGRQFSNSRSEMNVSTLELGDSALYLCASTPVGGRNTGELFFGEGSRLTVL.

The chain has TRBV5-5 and TRBJ1-6; D is undetermined. Germline assignment: CDR1 SGHKS and CDR2 YYEKEE (reference sequence). CDR3 length: 10 residues. Trimming left V 2 bases short and J 17 bases short, with 8 bases between. The CDR3 spells CASSFPRVHF. The CDR3 bases are TGTGCCAGCAGCTTCCCCCGGGTCCACTTT. The variable domain in full, completed from reference TRBV5-5 and TRBJ1-6, reads DAGVTQSPTHLIKTRGQQVTLRCSPISGHKSVSWYQQVLGQGPQFIFQYYEKEERGRGNFPDRFSARQFPNYSSELNVNALLLGDSALYLCASSFPRVHFGNGTRLTVT.

This chain connects TRBV6-2 or TRBV6-3 to TRBJ2-7, with D maybe TRBD2 (5 bases). The germline V gene encodes CDR1 MNHEY and CDR2 SVGEGT. This CDR3 is built from 13 residues. V lost 4 bases and J 0 bases, leaving 7 bases between the germline ends. CDR3 nucleotides: TGTGCCAGCAGTTGGACTGTCTCCTACGAGCAGTACTTC. Translating it yields CASSWTVSYEQYF.

V and J are TRBV20-1 and TRBJ2-7; D gene uncertain. There are 11 residues in the CDR3. In germline, CDR1 is DFQATT, CDR2 SNEGSKA (reference sequence). The V and J ends lost 6 bases and 0 bases respectively, with 6 bases between them. The CDR3 here is CSALTSYEQYF. The CDR3 coding sequence is TGCAGTGCCCTAACCTCCTACGAGCAGTACTTC.